These T cell receptor beta chains were read from a single sample in a study of shared clonotypes between healthy human individuals. Data came from immunoSEQ multiplex PCR; TCRdb stores just in-frame clones and leaves some out. The sample has roughly 500,000 clones, about 76% seen once. The specimen was PBMCs. The receptors stem from a woman aged 40 to 55 in good health. Some clones in this sample may be carry-over from other donors' samples. Each CDR3 is given with its conserved first and last residue. D genes are given only for firm matches. Clone size appears in some rows only: once, few, many, or a class for an expanded clone.

clone size: .
D gene: .
V gene: TRBV27
J gene: TRBJ2-1
CDR3 DNA: TGTGCCAGCAGTTTATGGGCGCTAGCGAGAAAGGTAGGCAATGAGCAGTTCTTC
CDR3 protein: CASSLWALARKVGNEQFF

clone size: .
D gene: .
V gene: TRBV5-1
J gene: TRBJ2-1
CDR3 DNA: TGCGCCAGCAGCTACAGGACAGATTCCTACAATGAGCAGTTCTTC
CDR3 protein: CASSYRTDSYNEQFF

clone size: once
D gene: .
V gene: TRBV10-3
J gene: TRBJ1-5
CDR3 DNA: TGTGCCATCAGTGAGAACTATAGCAATCAGCCCCAGCATTTT
CDR3 protein: CAISENYSNQPQHF

clone size: .
D gene: .
V gene: TRBV30
J gene: TRBJ2-3
CDR3 DNA: TGTGCCTGGAGTAGACTAGGGATCGGAGGTACGCAGTATTTT
CDR3 protein: CAWSRLGIGGTQYF

clone size: .
D gene: .
V gene: TRBV7-6
J gene: TRBJ1-5
CDR3 DNA: TGTGCCAGCAGCCCACAAGGGAGGGCCGCCTTGGGTCAGCCCCAGCATTTT
CDR3 protein: CASSPQGRAALGQPQHF

clone size: once
D gene: .
V gene: TRBV6-1
J gene: TRBJ2-7
CDR3 DNA: TGTGCCAGCAGACCGTTGGGGGGTTACGAGCAGTACTTC
CDR3 protein: CASRPLGGYEQYF

clone size: .
D gene: .
V gene: TRBV28
J gene: TRBJ1-6
CDR3 DNA: TGTGCCAGCAGGGGGGGCCCACTTGCGGGTCCCCTCCACTTT
CDR3 protein: CASRGGPLAGPLHF

clone size: .
D gene: .
V gene: TRBV13
J gene: TRBJ1-3
CDR3 DNA: TGTGCCAGCAGACTGGCGCTAACAGGTGAATCTGGAAACACCATATATTTT
CDR3 protein: CASRLALTGESGNTIYF

clone size: .
D gene: .
V gene: TRBV18
J gene: TRBJ2-2
CDR3 DNA: TGTGCCAGCTCACCCGGGGAGGACACCGGGGAGCTGTTTTTT
CDR3 protein: CASSPGEDTGELFF

clone size: .
D gene: .
V gene: TRBV7-6
J gene: TRBJ1-1
CDR3 DNA: TGTGCCAGCAGCTTAGTCCTGAACACTGAAGCTTTCTTT
CDR3 protein: CASSLVLNTEAFF

clone size: .
D gene: TRBD1
V gene: TRBV7-8
J gene: TRBJ1-1
CDR3 DNA: TGTGCCAGCAGCTTACTGTTAACCGGGACAGGGGCTGAAGCTTTCTTT
CDR3 protein: CASSLLLTGTGAEAFF

clone size: .
D gene: TRBD1
V gene: TRBV30
J gene: TRBJ2-7
CDR3 DNA: TGTGCCTCCACACGCTTTGGGGACAGCTACGAGCAGTACTTC
CDR3 protein: CASTRFGDSYEQYF

clone size: .
D gene: TRBD1
V gene: TRBV5-3
J gene: TRBJ2-1
CDR3 DNA: TGTGCCAGAAGCTTGAACACAGGGGGCGCGACAGTTGAGCAGTTCTTC
CDR3 protein: CARSLNTGGATVEQFF

clone size: few
D gene: .
V gene: TRBV27
J gene: TRBJ2-2
CDR3 DNA: TGTGCCAGCAGTTTATTTGCGAACACCGGGGAGCTGTTTTTT
CDR3 protein: CASSLFANTGELFF

clone size: .
D gene: TRBD1
V gene: TRBV28
J gene: TRBJ1-1
CDR3 DNA: TGTGCCAGCCTGGACAGGGGTGGGAACACTGAAGCTTTCTTT
CDR3 protein: CASLDRGGNTEAFF

clone size: few
D gene: .
V gene: TRBV14
J gene: TRBJ2-7
CDR3 DNA: TGTGCCAGCAGCCAAGACACCTACGAGCAGTACTTC
CDR3 protein: CASSQDTYEQYF

clone size: .
D gene: .
V gene: TRBV7-2
J gene: TRBJ2-3
CDR3 DNA: TGTGCCAGTAGTAAAGACCGGTATAGCACAGATACGCAGTATTTT
CDR3 protein: CASSKDRYSTDTQYF

clone size: .
D gene: .
V gene: TRBV7-2
J gene: TRBJ2-1
CDR3 DNA: TGTGCCAGCAGCTTTGGCCCCGGGGATGAGCAGTTCTTC
CDR3 protein: CASSFGPGDEQFF

clone size: .
D gene: .
V gene: TRBV19
J gene: TRBJ2-7
CDR3 DNA: TGTGCCAGCAGTTTCCTCCGCTACTCACCCTACGAGCAGTACTTC
CDR3 protein: CASSFLRYSPYEQYF

clone size: once
D gene: .
V gene: TRBV5-1
J gene: TRBJ2-1
CDR3 DNA: TGCGCCAGCAGCTTGGCGCCCCATTACAATGAGCAGTTCTTC
CDR3 protein: CASSLAPHYNEQFF

clone size: once
D gene: .
V gene: TRBV28
J gene: TRBJ1-2
CDR3 DNA: TGTGCCAGCAGTTTACCCAGACCTAACTATGGCTACACCTTC
CDR3 protein: CASSLPRPNYGYTF

clone size: .
D gene: TRBD2
V gene: TRBV7-3
J gene: TRBJ2-1
CDR3 DNA: TGTGCCAGCAGCCCCCCGGGACCAGCGGGAACTGAGCAGTTCTTC
CDR3 protein: CASSPPGPAGTEQFF